These 32 T cell receptor beta chains came from one sample sequenced in a study of CD8 T cells in Susac syndrome. RNA amounts of roughly 0.45 to 1 ug underwent reverse transcription with random hexamers. TCRdb reprocessed the immunoSEQ multiplex PCR reads with MiXCR, giving one entry per CDR3 protein. Among 210,000 or so distinct CDR3 sequences listed, 94% were seen once. Source material: CD4+ T cells from PBMCs. Source of these receptors: a human donor with Susac syndrome.

This clonotype occurred a few times. V gene TRBV29-1 combines with J gene TRBJ1-2; D remains ambiguous. Trimming shortened V by 7 bases and J by 5 bases, and 17 bases separated the two germline ends. Germline V gene sequence: CDR1 SQVTM, CDR2 ANQGSEA. The CDR3 sequence is 13 residues long. The CDR3 coding sequence is TGCAGCGCCCCCCAAAGGGAGGGTTATGGCTACACCTTC. It encodes CSAPQREGYGYTF. Full variable domain (rest looked up from reference TRBV29-1 and TRBJ1-2): SAVISQKPSRDICQRGTSLTIQCQVDSQVTMMFWYRQQPGQSLTLIATANQGSEATYESGFVIDKFPISRPNLTFSTLTVSNMSPEDSSIYLCSAPQREGYGYTFGSGTRLTVV.

The rearrangement joins TRBV30 to TRBJ2-2; no clear D gene. The V gene's germline CDR1 is GTSNPN and CDR2 SVGIG (reference sequence). The CDR3 is 12 residues long. V gave up 2 bases and J gave up 7 bases, with 8 bases separating them. Here the CDR3 reads CAWSTLYGELFF. For the CDR3, the DNA is TGTGCCTGGAGTACGCTCTACGGGGAGCTGTTTTTT.

The J gene is TRBJ1-1, the V gene TRBV10-3, with D tentatively TRBD1 (6 bases). The length of the CDR3 is 16 residues. Germline V gene data show CDR1 as ENHRY and CDR2 as SYGVKD. Trimming cost V 4 bases and J 1 base, with 16 bases left between them. CDR3 region: CAISGGPGRSNTEAFF. The CDR3 bases are TGTGCCATCAGTGGGGGGCCGGGCAGGTCGAACACTGAAGCTTTCTTT.

The gene calls are TRBV12-3 or TRBV12-4 and TRBJ1-4; D is perhaps TRBD1 (6 bases). This CDR3 is 16 amino acids long. V was trimmed by 6 bases and J by 10 bases, leaving 24 bases between them. CDR3 nucleotide sequence: TGTGCCAGCAGATCGGAGGAATCAGGGGCAGGCGTAAAACTGTTTTTT. Translation gives CASRSEESGAGVKLFF.

This rearrangement joins TRBV6-5 to TRBJ2-4; the D is unclear. The CDR3 loop spans 16 amino acids. Trimming took 4 bases from V and 1 from J, leaving 14 bases between them. Germline V gene sequence: CDR1 MNHEY, CDR2 SVGAGI. In DNA, the CDR3 is TGTGCCAGCAGTTCCGAAATCTATACGGCCAAAAACATTCAGTACTTC. Amino acids: CASSSEIYTAKNIQYF.

This clonotype has a single count. The rearrangement joins TRBV30 to TRBJ1-5, with no clear D. Trimming took 0 bases from V and 7 from J, leaving 10 bases between them. CDR1 is GTSNPN, CDR2 SVGIG, per germline (reference sequence). This CDR3 comprises 13 residues. The CDR3 loop reads CAWSVDIRQPQHF. CDR3 DNA sequence: TGTGCCTGGAGTGTTGACATTCGGCAGCCCCAGCATTTT.

This chain links TRBV4-3 with TRBJ2-3, with D possibly being TRBD2 (5 bases). From germline, CDR1 is LGHNA and CDR2 YSLEER. The CDR3 length is 15 residues. The V end was cut by 0 bases, the J end by 0 bases, with 7 bases between. CDR3 coding DNA: TGCGCCAGCAGCCAAGACAGGACTAGCACAGATACGCAGTATTTT. The encoded protein is CASSQDRTSTDTQYF.

The J gene is TRBJ2-5, the V gene TRBV20-1; perhaps TRBD1 as D (5 bases). The CDR3 runs to 14 residues. V was clipped by 2 bases and J by 4 bases, with 14 bases between them. The germline V gene encodes CDR1 DFQATT and CDR2 SNEGSKA (reference sequence). CDR3 sequence: CSARWTTPRETQYF. CDR3 bases: TGCAGTGCTAGATGGACAACTCCTCGAGAGACCCAGTACTTC.

The chain has TRBV5-1 and TRBJ1-1; D gene uncertain. CDR3 length: 15 residues. The ends were cut back, 5 bases at V and 1 base at J, with 15 bases in the middle. CDR1 is SGHRS and CDR2 is YFSETQ in the germline V gene. Written as DNA, the CDR3 is TGCGCCAGCAGTCCGAGTCCTGAGGGGAACACTGAAGCTTTCTTT. Amino acid sequence: CASSPSPEGNTEAFF.

The rearrangement joins TRBV3-1 to TRBJ1-5; D gene uncertain. Germline V lookup: CDR1 LGHDT, CDR2 YNNKEL (reference sequence). The CDR3 has 14 amino acids. The germline V and J ends were trimmed by 3 bases and 0 bases, with 6 bases remaining between them. CDR3 amino acids: CASSHGPSNQPQHF. CDR3 sequence (DNA): TGTGCCAGCAGCCACGGACCTAGCAATCAGCCCCAGCATTTT.

This chain joins TRBV10-3 and TRBJ1-1; D remains unclear. This CDR3 has 12 amino acids. Germline CDR1 and CDR2: ENHRY and SYGVKD. The V end lost 6 bases, the J end lost 3 bases, and 8 bases lay between the germline ends. CDR3 region: CAIRASDTEAFF. The CDR3 coding sequence is TGTGCCATCAGGGCCTCGGACACTGAAGCTTTCTTT.

The chain couples TRBV29-1 to TRBJ1-5; no definite D call. Trimming stripped 7 bases from V and 4 bases from J, with 17 bases between. The CDR3 has 14 residues. Germline values: CDR1 SQVTM, CDR2 ANQGSEA. CDR3 DNA sequence: TGCAGCGATCGAACCGGGTCTCAAAATCAGCCCCAGCATTTT. It codes for CSDRTGSQNQPQHF. Combining the CDR3 with reference TRBV29-1 and TRBJ1-5 gives the whole variable domain SAVISQKPSRDICQRGTSLTIQCQVDSQVTMMFWYRQQPGQSLTLIATANQGSEATYESGFVIDKFPISRPNLTFSTLTVSNMSPEDSSIYLCSDRTGSQNQPQHFGDGTRLSIL.

J is TRBJ2-2 and V is TRBV6-6, with D perhaps assigned TRBD1 or TRBD2 (6 bases each). Per the germline V gene, CDR1 is MNHNY and CDR2 is SVGAGI (reference sequence). This CDR3 has 13 residues. Trimming took off 9 bases at V and 3 bases at J, with 11 bases between the two ends. CDR3 bases: TGTGCCAGTGTAAGGGGGGACACCGGGGAGCTGTTTTTT. Encoded protein: CASVRGDTGELFF.

This chain uses TRBV5-1 with TRBJ2-3; no definite D call. Looked up from germline, CDR1 is SGHRS and CDR2 is YFSETQ. V was pared by 0 bases and J by 1 base, with 6 bases between. The CDR3 has 14 amino acids. CDR3: CASSLGGRTDTQYF. The CDR3 DNA reads TGCGCCAGCAGCTTGGGTGGACGCACAGATACGCAGTATTTT.

The chain recombines TRBV30 with TRBJ2-7; TRBD1 agrees at 7 bases. Germline lookup yields CDR1 GTSNPN and CDR2 SVGIG (reference sequence). The CDR3 loop spans 14 amino acids. V gave up 6 bases and J gave up 3 bases; unmatched junction bases: 11. CDR3 coding DNA: TGTGCCTGTCACGGACAGGAGTTTTACTACGAGCAGTACTTC. This gives the protein CACHGQEFYYEQYF. Filled out from reference TRBV30 and TRBJ2-7, the complete variable domain reads SQTIHQWPATLVQPVGSPLSLECTVEGTSNPNLYWYRQAAGRGLQLLFYSVGIGQISSEVPQNLSASRPQDRQFILSSKKLLLSDSGFYLCACHGQEFYYEQYFGPGTRLTVT.

The table lists this clonotype with a few counts. The chain recombines TRBV5-1 with TRBJ2-1, with TRBD1 matching over 9 bases. The junction had 4 bases not matched to a gene; V was cut back by 0 bases and J by 6 bases. Per the germline V gene, CDR1 is SGHRS and CDR2 is YFSETQ. CDR3 length: 15 residues. The CDR3 sequence is CASSLGTGVVNEQFF. The CDR3 DNA reads TGCGCCAGCAGCTTGGGGACAGGGGTCGTCAATGAGCAGTTCTTC.

The chain joins TRBV5-6 to TRBJ1-1; D not certain. The V gene lost 4 bases and the J gene lost 0 bases, with 13 bases spanning the gap. The germline V gene encodes CDR1 SGHDT and CDR2 YYEEEE. CDR3 length: 15 amino acids. CDR3: CASSPRSIMNTEAFF. The CDR3 region has the DNA TGTGCCAGCAGCCCGCGAAGTATTATGAACACTGAAGCTTTCTTT.

The J gene is TRBJ2-5, the V gene TRBV7-2; no clear D. The CDR3 loop spans 13 amino acids. V was shortened by 5 bases and J by 0 bases, with 7 bases between the two germline ends. In germline, CDR1 is SGHTA, CDR2 FQGNSA. The CDR3, as DNA: TGTGCCAGCAGCCCTCTCAACCAAGAGACCCAGTACTTC. Its protein is CASSPLNQETQYF. Variable domain in full (rest from reference TRBV7-2 and TRBJ2-5): GAGVSQSPSNKVTEKGKDVELRCDPISGHTALYWYRQSLGQGLEFLIYFQGNSAPDKSGLPSDRFSAERTGGSVSTLTIQRTQQEDSAVYLCASSPLNQETQYFGPGTRLLVL.

CDR3 amino acids: CASSFGYTGELFF. CDR3 in DNA: TGTGCCAGCAGTTTTGGGTACACCGGGGAGCTGTTTTTT. This chain connects TRBV12-3 or TRBV12-4 to TRBJ2-2, with no clear D. V was trimmed by 3 bases and J by 3 bases, leaving 5 bases between them. This CDR3 spans 13 amino acids.

This chain joins TRBV20-1 and TRBJ2-7; TRBD2 is a possible D gene (6 bases). Germline assignment: CDR1 DFQATT and CDR2 SNEGSKA (reference sequence). This CDR3 comprises 13 residues. The ends were cut back, 3 bases at V and 6 bases at J, with 15 bases in the middle. For the CDR3, the DNA is TGCAGTGCTAGTGATAGGACTACGTTCGAGCAGTACTTC. It translates to CSASDRTTFEQYF.

The genes are TRBV19 and TRBJ1-1; 8 bases line up with TRBD1. From germline, CDR1 is LNHDA and CDR2 SQIVND (reference sequence). The CDR3 spans 13 residues. V shed 5 bases, J shed 6 bases, and the junction held 5 bases outside the gene matches. The CDR3 is CASSLRTGPEAFF. The CDR3 DNA reads as TGTGCCAGTAGTCTCCGGACAGGGCCTGAAGCTTTCTTT.

The chain joins TRBV5-1 to TRBJ1-1; maybe TRBD1 (5 bases). Germline CDR1 is SGHRS and CDR2 is YFSETQ. The V gene lost 4 bases and the J gene lost 1 base, with 17 bases spanning the gap. CDR3 length equals 16 residues. CDR3 in DNA: TGCGCCAGCAGCCCGTTCTTAGGGGCTACGAACACTGAAGCTTTCTTT. Its translation is CASSPFLGATNTEAFF.

V usage is TRBV20-1 and J usage is TRBJ2-1, with TRBD2 matching 9 bases. The CDR3 loop spans 13 amino acids. Germline assignment: CDR1 DFQATT and CDR2 SNEGSKA (reference sequence). Trimming at V came to 6 bases and at J to 9 bases, leaving 9 bases not matched to a gene. The CDR3 DNA sequence: TGCAGTGCCCGACTAGCGGTAGTTGGTGAGCAGTTCTTC. Translation gives CSARLAVVGEQFF.

This chain connects TRBV20-1 to TRBJ1-1; D is possibly TRBD1 (5 bases). Looked up from germline, CDR1 is DFQATT and CDR2 is SNEGSKA (reference sequence). This CDR3 is 14 amino acids long. The V gene lost 3 bases and the J gene lost 1 base, with 12 bases spanning the gap. CDR3 loop: CSARSGAGNTEAFF. In nucleotides, the CDR3 is TGCAGTGCTAGGAGCGGGGCAGGGAACACTGAAGCTTTCTTT.

The chain uses TRBV5-1 and TRBJ2-1, with D possibly matching TRBD2 (5 bases). This CDR3 comprises 16 residues. V shed 0 bases and J shed 5 bases, with 15 bases lying between them. Per germline, CDR1 SGHRS and CDR2 YFSETQ. The CDR3 region is CASSLARLAGDNEQFF. The CDR3 bases are TGCGCCAGCAGCTTGGCCAGGCTAGCTGGCGACAATGAGCAGTTCTTC. The full variable domain, its missing parts supplied by reference TRBV5-1 and TRBJ2-1, is KAGVTQTPRYLIKTRGQQVTLSCSPISGHRSVSWYQQTPGQGLQFLFEYFSETQRNKGNFPGRFSGRQFSNSRSEMNVSTLELGDSALYLCASSLARLAGDNEQFFGPGTRLTVL.

V is TRBV20-1 and J is TRBJ1-1; D is undetermined. CDR1 and CDR2 (germline): DFQATT, SNEGSKA (reference sequence). Trimming pared 2 bases from V and 1 base from J, leaving 8 bases between. CDR3 length: 13 amino acids. CDR3 coding DNA: TGCAGTGCTAGACGTAGATCGAACACTGAAGCTTTCTTT. Translating gives CSARRRSNTEAFF.

This clonotype was picked up one time. The CDR3 region is CASSQDFYQPQHF. The CDR3 nucleotides read TGCGCCAGCAGCCAAGATTTTTACCAGCCCCAGCATTTT. The chain uses TRBV4-3 and TRBJ1-5; D uncertain. There are 13 residues in the CDR3. The germline V gene encodes CDR1 LGHNA and CDR2 YSLEER. Trimming took 0 bases from V and 7 from J, leaving 7 bases between them.

The CDR3 loop is CSVARESNTEAFF. The DNA for the CDR3 is TGCAGCGTTGCCAGGGAAAGTAACACTGAAGCTTTCTTT. The V and J genes are TRBV29-1 and TRBJ1-1; D perhaps matches TRBD1 (5 bases). CDR3 size: 13 residues. Per the germline V gene, CDR1 is SQVTM and CDR2 is ANQGSEA. Trimming took 4 bases from V and 2 from J, leaving 11 bases between them.

The chain joins TRBV6-2 or TRBV6-3 to TRBJ2-5, with D possibly TRBD1 on 6 matching bases. Trimming stripped 6 bases from V and 5 bases from J, with 19 bases between. Germline CDR1 and CDR2: MNHEY and SVGEGT. The CDR3 is 15 amino acids. The CDR3, as DNA: TGTGCCAGCAGACGAACTGGTGGGGGCAGCGAGACCCAGTACTTC. This sequence encodes CASRRTGGGSETQYF.

V gene TRBV6-5 combines with J gene TRBJ2-7, with D uncertain. The CDR3 loop spans 15 amino acids. Trimming cost V 5 bases and J 0 bases, with 14 bases left between them. Germline V gives CDR1 MNHEY, CDR2 SVGAGI. This CDR3 reads CASSRKGHSSYEQYF. In DNA, the CDR3 is TGTGCCAGCAGTCGCAAAGGCCACAGCTCCTACGAGCAGTACTTC.

This clonotype appeared a single time. V is TRBV15 and J is TRBJ2-5; D unclear. The V and J ends lost 0 bases and 2 bases respectively, with 13 bases between them. Germline loops: CDR1 LNHNV, CDR2 YYDKDF (reference sequence). The CDR3 is made up of 16 amino acids. Here the CDR3 reads CATSRDLDWIQETQYF. DNA of the CDR3: TGTGCCACCAGCAGAGACCTTGACTGGATTCAAGAGACCCAGTACTTC.

This clonotype was observed a single time. This chain links TRBV30 with TRBJ1-2, with D unresolved. This CDR3 is 15 amino acids long. V was pared by 0 bases and J by 1 base, with 12 bases between. Germline CDR1 reads GTSNPN; CDR2 reads SVGIG (reference sequence). CDR3 protein: CAWSVAGPGNYGYTF. Here the CDR3 DNA reads TGTGCCTGGAGTGTAGCTGGGCCTGGTAACTATGGCTACACCTTC.